The source of this T cell receptor (beta chain) is a study of cytomegalovirus exposure and HLA in healthy donors. Whole-study context: A data release that came early held some 79 million unique TCRs from HLA-typed donors.

In germline, CDR1 is WSHSY, CDR2 SAAADI. V was cut by 3 bases and J by 4 bases, with 10 bases left in between. CDR3 length: 14 residues. Findings and caveats of the study: Published work reported that the classifier diagnosed cytomegalovirus status with high specificity and sensitivity.

The PCR employed 60 Vbeta primers together with 13 Jbeta primers. Sequencing was performed with immunoSEQ multiplex PCR; in TCRdb, only in-frame clones are kept and a portion is missing. The sample yields approximately 150,000 clones, under 90% seen once. Note on this clone: Its specificity is unknown.

The sequence came from a man aged 40-50 years in good health and CMV-seronegative. This rearrangement joins TRBV10-2 to TRBJ1-5, with D hard to call. What was sequenced was PBMCs. The CDR3 sequence is CASSDGVFNQPQHF. CDR3 nucleotide sequence: TGCGCCAGCAGTGACGGAGTCTTTAATCAGCCCCAGCATTTT.